This T cell receptor beta chain was identified in a study of blood T cell repertoires in COVID-19. As for the study in general: The cDNA or gDNA used as material had been derived from T cells, B-cell-depleted T cells, or PBMCs.

Germline V gene lookup returns CDR1 LNHDA and CDR2 SQIVND (reference sequence). The CDR3 contains 13 residues. V was trimmed by 3 bases and J by 2 bases, leaving 8 bases between them. How the authors handled the data: For nucleated cells, counts were estimated from reference gene primer amplification. TCRdb's copy holds only in-frame clones and misses some; the assay was immunoSEQ multiplex PCR. D and trimming come from the DNA, and the V and J calls and clone size come from that table. The sample includes over 250,000 clones, approximately 92% of them seen just once. Participants' reported clinical history set cohort assignment.

The V gene is TRBV19, the J gene TRBJ2-7; D unresolved. Sequenced input: PBMCs or T cells enriched from blood (not recorded which). This receptor was identified in a woman aged 18 to 35 who had recovered from COVID-19. The CDR3 bases are TGTGCCAGTAGTATTGCCAGGACCTACGAGCAGTACTTC. This gives the protein CASSIARTYEQYF.